The subject of this entry is one T cell receptor (beta chain). The data stem from a study of shared clonotypes between healthy human individuals. About the study: CD4 naive and memory got three plates each, CD8 naive two, CD8 memory one.

This CDR3 contains 13 residues. V lost 1 base, J lost 7 bases, and 7 bases lay in between. Germline CDR1 SGHNT, CDR2 YENEEA. At a deep level, the assay was run. This table comes from immunoSEQ multiplex PCR, and its TCRdb copy is limited to in-frame clones, with some not included. Of fewer than 2.5 million clones listed, more than 85% are singletons. All of the donors resided in Nashville, Tennessee, and each was a Caucasian adult. A split of CD4+ cells into CD45RA+ naive and CD45RA-negative memory subsets was performed. The chain recombines TRBV11-3 with TRBJ2-2; no clear D. The sequencing input was naive CD4+ T cells from PBMCs. Sample subset: CD45RA+ positively selected. The origin of this receptor is a man between 18 and 35 years old in good health. Some clones in this sample may be carry-over from other donors' samples. The CDR3 loop is CASSLALDGELFF. CDR3 sequence (DNA): TGTGCCAGCAGCTTAGCCCTGGACGGGGAGCTGTTTTTT.